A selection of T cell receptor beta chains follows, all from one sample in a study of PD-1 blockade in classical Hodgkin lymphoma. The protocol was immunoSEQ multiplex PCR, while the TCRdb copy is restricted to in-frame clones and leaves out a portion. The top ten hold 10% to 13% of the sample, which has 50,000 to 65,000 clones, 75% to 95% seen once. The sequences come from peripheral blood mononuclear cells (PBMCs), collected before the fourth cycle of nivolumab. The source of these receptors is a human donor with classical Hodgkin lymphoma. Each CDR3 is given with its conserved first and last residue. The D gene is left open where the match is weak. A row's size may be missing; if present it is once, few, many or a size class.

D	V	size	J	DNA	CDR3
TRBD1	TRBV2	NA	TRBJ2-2	TGTGCCAGCAGCCTCCGGGACAGCACCGGGGAGCTGTTTTTT	CASSLRDSTGELFF
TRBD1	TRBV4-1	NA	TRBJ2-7	TGCGCCAGCAGCCGAGACAGGGGTACCTACGAGCAGTACTTC	CASSRDRGTYEQYF
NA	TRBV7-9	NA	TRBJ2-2	TGTGCCAGCAGCTTAGTTCAGGTTACCGGGGAGCTGTTTTTT	CASSLVQVTGELFF
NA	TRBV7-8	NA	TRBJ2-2	TGTGCCAGCAGCGGAACAGGGACCGGGGAGCTGTTTTTT	CASSGTGTGELFF
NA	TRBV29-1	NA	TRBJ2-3	TGCAGCGTTGCTCGGGGGCTTACAGATACGCAGTATTTT	CSVARGLTDTQYF
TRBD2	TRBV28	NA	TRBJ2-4	TGTGCCAGCAGCCCGGGACGGGGGGGAAACATTCAGTACTTC	CASSPGRGGNIQYF
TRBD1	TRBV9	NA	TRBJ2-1	TGTGCCAGCAGCTCGAACCCCAGGGGGAGCTCCTACAATGAGCAGTTCTTC	CASSSNPRGSSYNEQFF
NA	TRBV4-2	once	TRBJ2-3	TGTGCCAGCAGCCACCCTCCGGGGGCAGGGGCTAGCACAGATACGCAGTATTTT	CASSHPPGAGASTDTQYF
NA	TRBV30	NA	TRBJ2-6	TGTGCCTGGAGTGTAATAGCGACTGGGGCCAACGTCCTGACTTTC	CAWSVIATGANVLTF
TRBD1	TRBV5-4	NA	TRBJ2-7	TGTGCCAGCAGCATCGGGACAGGTCCCTACGAGCAGTACTTC	CASSIGTGPYEQYF
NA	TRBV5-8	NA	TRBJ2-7	TGTGCCAGCAGCCCCCGGGACCGACTCTACGAGCAGTACTTC	CASSPRDRLYEQYF
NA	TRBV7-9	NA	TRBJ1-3	TGTGCCAGCAGCTTAACCACAGGGAGTGGGAGCTCTGGAAACACCATATATTTT	CASSLTTGSGSSGNTIYF
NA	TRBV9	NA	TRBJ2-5	TGTGCCAGCAGCCTCGGACAGCAAGAGACCCAGTACTTC	CASSLGQQETQYF
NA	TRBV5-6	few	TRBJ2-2	TGTGCCAGCAGCTCATCGGGCGGGGAGCTGTTTTTT	CASSSSGGELFF
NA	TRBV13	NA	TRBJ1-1	TGTGCCAGCAGCTTACCGGGGGGAGCTGAAGCTTTCTTT	CASSLPGGAEAFF
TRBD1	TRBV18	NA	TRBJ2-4	TGTGCCAGCTCACTTATCACTCCGGGACAGGGGACCGGGAACATTCAGTACTTC	CASSLITPGQGTGNIQYF
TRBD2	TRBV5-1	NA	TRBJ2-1	TGCGCCAGCAGCTTAGCTAGCGGGAGAAATGAGCAGTTCTTC	CASSLASGRNEQFF
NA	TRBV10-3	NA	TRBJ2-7	TGTGCCATCAGTGTAGCCAGGGGCCAAACCTACGAGCAGTACTTC	CAISVARGQTYEQYF
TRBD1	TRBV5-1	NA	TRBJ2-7	TGCGCCAGCAGCATAGGACAGGCCTACGAGCAGTACTTC	CASSIGQAYEQYF
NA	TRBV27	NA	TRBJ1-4	TGTGCCAGCAGTTTATCGAATACAGCTACTAATGAAAAACTGTTTTTT	CASSLSNTATNEKLFF
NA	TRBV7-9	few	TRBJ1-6	TGTGCCAGCAGCCCAGTGGGGGAGTCACCCCTCCACTTT	CASSPVGESPLHF
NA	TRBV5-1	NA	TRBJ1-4	TGCGCCAGCAGCTCCTCCCCAGGGCCCACGGCGTTACAACTGTTTTTT	CASSSSPGPTALQLFF
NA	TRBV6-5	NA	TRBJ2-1	TGTGCCAGCAGCCCAAATCTTGTTGAGCAGTTCTTC	CASSPNLVEQFF
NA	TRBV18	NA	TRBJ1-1	TGTGCCAGCTCACCAGGTCGGGACCTGAACACTGAAGCTTTCTTT	CASSPGRDLNTEAFF
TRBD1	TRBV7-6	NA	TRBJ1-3	TGTGCCAGCAGCTCGGCCCGGGACAGGGGTCGAAACACCATATATTTT	CASSSARDRGRNTIYF
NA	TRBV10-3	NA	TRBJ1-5	TGTGCCATCAGTGAGTTGGACGGGAAGCGGCCCCAGCATTTT	CAISELDGKRPQHF
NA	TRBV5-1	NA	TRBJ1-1	TGCGCCAGCAGCCCGGGATGGGAAACTGAAGCTTTCTTT	CASSPGWETEAFF
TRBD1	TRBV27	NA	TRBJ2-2	TGTGCCAGCAGCCTCAGGGGGCCGAACACCGGGGAGCTGTTTTTT	CASSLRGPNTGELFF
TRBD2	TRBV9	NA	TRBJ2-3	TGTGCCAGCAGCGTACCGGTAGGCGGGGGGCGTGGAGATACGCAGTATTTT	CASSVPVGGGRGDTQYF
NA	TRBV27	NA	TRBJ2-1	TGTGCCAGCAGCATTGGGGGCTCCTACAATGAGCAGTTCTTC	CASSIGGSYNEQFF
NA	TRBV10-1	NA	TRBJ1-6	TGCGCCAGCAGAGGGCCCCCTCATTCACCCCTCCACTTT	CASRGPPHSPLHF
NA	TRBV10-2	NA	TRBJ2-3	TGCGCCAGCAATGTGGGACTGATACTAGATACGCAGTATTTT	CASNVGLILDTQYF
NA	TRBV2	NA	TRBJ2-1	TGTGCCAGCGCGGCCAGGGGGGGGATGAATGAGCAGTTCTTC	CASAARGGMNEQFF
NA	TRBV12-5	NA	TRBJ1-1	TGTGCTAGTGGTTTGAACACTGAAGCTTTCTTT	CASGLNTEAFF
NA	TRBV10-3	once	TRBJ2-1	TGTGCCATCAGTGCTAAGGACAATGAGCAGTTCTTC	CAISAKDNEQFF